The entry below gives a single TCR beta chain sequence along with its context. Its specificity is unknown. Investigators separated out CD4+ T cells once approximately 10 days of culture had passed. A half-volume exchange with IL-2 medium occurred on days 3 and 7. This entry is derived from a study of vaccination effects on CD4 cells after COVID-19. General observations from the study: There was marked clonal contraction among infection- and vaccine-induced clones late after vaccination. Post-vaccine spike-reactive clones in convalescents were mainly new vaccine-induced clones.

The CDR3 is 13 residues long. From germline, CDR1 is MNHEY and CDR2 SVGAGI. V dropped 0 bases and J dropped 11 bases, with 13 bases sitting between them. The method was immunoSEQ multiplex PCR; TCRdb's version includes in-frame clones alone and lacks a portion of them. The sample lists tens of thousands of clones, 70% to 85% occurring once. The sample consisted of CD4+ T cells from PBMCs cultured without peptide, taken before COVID-19 vaccination. This TCR was recovered from a human donor who had a prior SARS-CoV-2 infection. The chain carries TRBV6-5 and TRBJ1-1, with D perhaps TRBD1 (6 bases). CDR3: CASSYSGGFGAFF. The CDR3 DNA follows: TGTGCCAGCAGTTACTCCGGGGGCTTTGGGGCTTTCTTT.